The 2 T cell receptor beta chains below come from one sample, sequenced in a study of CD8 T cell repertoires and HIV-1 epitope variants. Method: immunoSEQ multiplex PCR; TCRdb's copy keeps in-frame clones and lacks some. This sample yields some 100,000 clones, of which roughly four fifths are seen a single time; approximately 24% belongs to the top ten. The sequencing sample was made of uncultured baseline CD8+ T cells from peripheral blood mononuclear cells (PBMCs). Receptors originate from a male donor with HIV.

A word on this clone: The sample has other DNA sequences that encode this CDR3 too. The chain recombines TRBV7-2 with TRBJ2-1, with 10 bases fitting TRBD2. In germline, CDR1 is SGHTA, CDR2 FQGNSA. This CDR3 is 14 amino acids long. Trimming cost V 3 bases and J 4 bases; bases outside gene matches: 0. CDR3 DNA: TGTGCCAGCAGCTTTAGCGGGGGGTACAATGAGCAGTTCTTC. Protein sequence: CASSFSGGYNEQFF.

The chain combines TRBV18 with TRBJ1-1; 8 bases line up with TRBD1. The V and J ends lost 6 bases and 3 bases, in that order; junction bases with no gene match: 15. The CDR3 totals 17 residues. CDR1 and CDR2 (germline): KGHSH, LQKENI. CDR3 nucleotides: TGTGCCAGCTCTCTAGACAGGGGATTCAAGTCGGACACTGAAGCTTTCTTT. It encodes CASSLDRGFKSDTEAFF.